This T cell receptor beta chain originates from a study of response to subunit inactivated influenza vaccine. TCRdb called the RT-PCR reads again in MiXCR, with one record for every CDR3 protein. This table has approximately 170,000 distinct CDR3 sequences, approximately 12% appearing once. In this sample, this clonotype turned up many times. A further study also used this sample, focusing on T cells expressing NK-cell markers. That work adds: Libraries used 5'RACE template switching adding universal primer site and UMIs. Investigators obtained TCR beta repertoires from sorted CD3+CD56+NKG2C+, CD3+CD56+NKG2C- and CD3+CD56-NKG2C+ T cells.

Material: CD8+ T cells sorted from PBMCs, obtained 11 to 12 days after vaccination. The TCR originated in a man between 45 and 60 years old who received an inactivated influenza vaccine.

The CDR3, as DNA: TGTGCCAGCAGTTTCGGGCCTGTCGTCGGGAGGATTCCCTACAATGAGCAGTTCTTC. Amino acids: CASSFGPVVGRIPYNEQFF. The rearrangement links TRBV12-3 or TRBV12-4 to TRBJ2-1; 7 nucleotides align to TRBD2. The V segment lost 3 bases and the J segment 2 bases; nucleotides outside the gene matches: 16. CDR3 length: 19 amino acids.